These T cell receptor beta chains were read from a single sample in a study of blood T cell repertoires in COVID-19. The assay was immunoSEQ multiplex PCR, and TCRdb's table has in-frame clones only and misses some. Of roughly 41,000 clones in the sample, 88% were seen once. The sample taken for sequencing was peripheral blood. These receptors were collected from a human donor in a cohort sampled during active COVID-19. The CDR3 runs from the conserved cysteine through the conserved F or W. The order of the fields is CDR3 DNA, CDR3 protein, D gene, clone size, V gene, J gene. A D gene is named only where the DNA matches it firmly. A clone size is listed for some rows: how often the clone was seen (once, few, many), or a class if it is expanded.

TGTGCCAGCAGCTTGGGACTAGCGGGAGATACGCAGTATTTT	CASSLGLAGDTQYF	TRBD2	few	TRBV7-9	TRBJ2-3
TGTGCCAGCAGCCCGCGGGGCAGGACTAGCGGGATTTACGAGCAGTACTTC	CASSPRGRTSGIYEQYF	.	.	TRBV21-1	TRBJ2-7
TGTGCCAGCAGTGGGGCGGGAGGGTTTGAGCTGTTTTTT	CASSGAGGFELFF	TRBD2	.	TRBV28	TRBJ2-2
TGTGCCAGCAGCGTAGCGCTCTCGGGGGACGGCTACACCTTC	CASSVALSGDGYTF	.	.	TRBV9	TRBJ1-2
TGTGCCAGCAGCGGGGACACAGATACGCAGTATTTT	CASSGDTDTQYF	.	.	TRBV6-5	TRBJ2-3
TGTGCCAGCAGCCGTCGGGAGGGCCCCGACAATGAGCAGTTCTTC	CASSRREGPDNEQFF	TRBD2	.	TRBV14	TRBJ2-1
TGTGCCAGCTCACCATTCGTGGGAGGGGCCACAGATACGCAGTATTTT	CASSPFVGGATDTQYF	TRBD2	.	TRBV18	TRBJ2-3
TGTGCCAGCGAAGGGACTAGCGGGGACACCGGGGAGCTGTTTTTT	CASEGTSGDTGELFF	TRBD2	few	TRBV6-5	TRBJ2-2
TGTGCCAGCAGCAAAGATCCGGGACAGGGCTACGAGCAGTACTTC	CASSKDPGQGYEQYF	.	.	TRBV21-1	TRBJ2-7
TGTGCCAGCAGCTTAATTCTGGGGACTAGCGGGAGGGCCTACGAGCAGTACTTC	CASSLILGTSGRAYEQYF	TRBD2	.	TRBV11-2	TRBJ2-7
TGTGCCAGCAGTGACTGGACTCTGAACACCGGGGAGCTGTTTTTT	CASSDWTLNTGELFF	.	.	TRBV25-1	TRBJ2-2
TGTGCCAGTGCCTTAACAGGGGGCACTGAAGCTTTCTTT	CASALTGGTEAFF	TRBD1	once	TRBV19	TRBJ1-1
TGTGCCACCAGTGCCATTAGCGGGAGCTCCTACAATGAGCAGTTCTTC	CATSAISGSSYNEQFF	TRBD2	.	TRBV24-1	TRBJ2-1
TGTGCCAGCAGGCCAGACTTTTCAACTAATGAAAAACTGTTTTTT	CASRPDFSTNEKLFF	.	.	TRBV6-5	TRBJ1-4
TGTGCCAGCAGCGGGCCTAGCGGATACCTTAATGAGCAGTTCTTC	CASSGPSGYLNEQFF	TRBD2	.	TRBV7-9	TRBJ2-1
TGTGCCAGCAGCTTAACCGGAGAGCGGATCTATGGCTACACCTTC	CASSLTGERIYGYTF	.	.	TRBV7-2	TRBJ1-2
TGTGCCAGTAGTACTTATACAGGGATAGGATTCACTGAAGCTTTCTTT	CASSTYTGIGFTEAFF	.	once	TRBV19	TRBJ1-1
TGCGCCAGCAGCTTGGGGACTAGCGGGAGCAATGAGCAGTTCTTC	CASSLGTSGSNEQFF	TRBD2	.	TRBV5-1	TRBJ2-1
TGCGCCAGCAGCCAAGGCACAGGTGAACTATCCTACGAGCAGTACTTC	CASSQGTGELSYEQYF	.	.	TRBV4-1	TRBJ2-7
TGTGCCAGCAGCTTGGTGTCTGCCGGGGAGCTGTTTTTT	CASSLVSAGELFF	.	.	TRBV5-4	TRBJ2-2
TGTGCCAGCAGCGCCGACACTGGGAGAGATACGCAGTATTTT	CASSADTGRDTQYF	.	once	TRBV9	TRBJ2-3
TGTGCCAGCAGCTTTCCCTTAGCGGGAGGAAGCTCCTACAATGAGCAGTTCTTC	CASSFPLAGGSSYNEQFF	TRBD2	few	TRBV7-6	TRBJ2-1
TGTGCCAGCAGTCAAGGGACAGGGACGAGGGCCAAAAACATTCAGTACTTC	CASSQGTGTRAKNIQYF	TRBD1	.	TRBV3-1/TRBV3-2	TRBJ2-4
TGTGCCAGCAGTTCCGGGACAGGGAATCCAGATACGCAGTATTTT	CASSSGTGNPDTQYF	TRBD1	.	TRBV27	TRBJ2-3
TGTGCCAGCAGCCCCGGGACTAATCCCTACGAGCAGTACTTC	CASSPGTNPYEQYF	TRBD2	.	TRBV3-1/TRBV3-2	TRBJ2-7
TGTGCCAGCAGTTTTCTAGCGGGACCCTACGAGCAGTACTTC	CASSFLAGPYEQYF	TRBD2	.	TRBV6-5	TRBJ2-7
TGTGCCAGTAGTACAGGGCGTTCTTCCAAAAACATTCAGTACTTC	CASSTGRSSKNIQYF	.	.	TRBV19	TRBJ2-4
TGTGCCAGCAGTTACCCAAATCACAATGAGCAGTTCTTC	CASSYPNHNEQFF	.	.	TRBV6-5	TRBJ2-1
TGTGCCAGCAGCCAGGCCGGAAACACCATATATTTT	CASSQAGNTIYF	.	.	TRBV6-5	TRBJ1-3
TGTGCCAGCAGCTTGGGACTAGCGGAGTCAAATGAGCAGTTCTTC	CASSLGLAESNEQFF	TRBD2	.	TRBV5-4	TRBJ2-1
TGCGCCAGCAGCCAATCCGGGGGGGGCTACACCTTC	CASSQSGGGYTF	.	once	TRBV4-1	TRBJ1-2
TGTGCCAGCAGTGAGCCGGGACTAGCGGGAATTGAGACCCAGTACTTC	CASSEPGLAGIETQYF	TRBD2	.	TRBV2	TRBJ2-5
TGTGCCAGCAGCCCCCTCGGAGGGGCTAACTATGGCTACACCTTC	CASSPLGGANYGYTF	.	.	TRBV5-4	TRBJ1-2
TGTGCCAGCAGCTTGGAACACATCCTTAGCACAGATACGCAGTATTTT	CASSLEHILSTDTQYF	.	.	TRBV5-5	TRBJ2-3
TGTGCCAGCAGTTTATCCCTAGCGAGTAGCCAAGAGACCCAGTACTTC	CASSLSLASSQETQYF	.	once	TRBV27	TRBJ2-5
TGTGCCAGCAGCGGCGGCGGACGGAGGATCCCTGAAGCTTTCTTT	CASSGGGRRIPEAFF	.	.	TRBV2	TRBJ1-1
TGTGCCACCTGGGACAGGGGCGAGAACACTGAAGCTTTCTTT	CATWDRGENTEAFF	TRBD1	.	TRBV10-3	TRBJ1-1
TGTGCCAGTAGGGCTAGCGGGACGGCAGATACGCAGTATTTT	CASRASGTADTQYF	TRBD2	few	TRBV19	TRBJ2-3
TGCGCCAGCAGCCAAGGACTAGCGGGTGGAGATACGCAGTATTTT	CASSQGLAGGDTQYF	TRBD2	.	TRBV4-1	TRBJ2-3
TGTGCCAGCAGCCAGCCACGGGAATCCTACAATGAGCAGTTCTTC	CASSQPRESYNEQFF	.	few	TRBV3-1/TRBV3-2	TRBJ2-1
TGTGCCAGCAGCTTTAGGACAGACCCAAGGGGTTATGGCTACACCTTC	CASSFRTDPRGYGYTF	.	once	TRBV7-9	TRBJ1-2
TGTGCCAGTAGTGTTGGACTAGCGAGCTACGAGCAGTACTTC	CASSVGLASYEQYF	TRBD2	.	TRBV19	TRBJ2-7
TGTGCCAGCAGTTACTTTAGCGGAGAGCAGTTCTTC	CASSYFSGEQFF	.	.	TRBV6-5	TRBJ2-1
TGTGCCAGCAGGGTAGCGGGAGGGTCCTACAATGAGCAGTTCTTC	CASRVAGGSYNEQFF	TRBD2	once	TRBV2	TRBJ2-1
TGCGCCAGCAGCTTCGGCAGGGCCCAAGAGACCCAGTACTTC	CASSFGRAQETQYF	.	.	TRBV5-1	TRBJ2-5
TGTGCCAGCAGTTTATACGGGGGCTCCTACGAGCAGTACTTC	CASSLYGGSYEQYF	.	.	TRBV28	TRBJ2-7
TGTGCCATCAGTCCGGGACAGGGGAACACTGAAGCTTTCTTT	CAISPGQGNTEAFF	TRBD1	.	TRBV10-3	TRBJ1-1
TGTGCCAGCAGCTTAGGTAGGAGAGGGACTAGCGGGAGAAGTTACGAGCAGTACTTC	CASSLGRRGTSGRSYEQYF	TRBD2	.	TRBV7-6	TRBJ2-7
TGTGCCAGCAGCATGAACAGGGGGTCCGGGGAGCTGTTTTTT	CASSMNRGSGELFF	TRBD1	.	TRBV7-3	TRBJ2-2